This entry concerns a single T cell receptor (beta chain). Per the authors' pipeline: The assay estimated nucleated cells by amplifying reference gene primers. TCRdb's table, derived via immunoSEQ multiplex PCR, lists solely in-frame clones and lacks some. The DNA gave D and trimming, while V, J and clone size come from that table. The table has around 130,000 clones, 85% seen once. The sample comes from a study of blood T cell repertoires in COVID-19. Background on the study: COVID-19 samples, acute and convalescent, were from the United States, Italy and Spain. Nucleic acid was either cDNA or gDNA, and it came from T cells, B-cell-depleted T cells, or PBMCs.

The ends were cut back, 4 bases at V and 8 bases at J, with 18 bases in the middle. Germline V gene lookup returns CDR1 SGHNT and CDR2 YYREEE (reference sequence). The length of the CDR3 is 14 residues. The TCR sequence derives from a man aged 45-60 years with acute or convalescent COVID-19. V and J are TRBV5-4 and TRBJ1-1, with D maybe TRBD1 (5 bases). Sequences were obtained from peripheral blood. CDR3 in amino acids: CASSRTSPGREAFF. The CDR3 coding sequence is TGTGCCAGCAGCCGTACAAGCCCAGGGAGGGAAGCTTTCTTT.